Shown below are 5 T cell receptor beta chains from a single sample sequenced in a study of T cell repertoires in cytomegalovirus infection. Via MiXCR, TCRdb re-called the reads, giving one row per CDR3 protein. The table lists 76,000 or so distinct CDR3 sequences, around 3.4% of them singletons. The specimen was PBMCs. These receptors were collected from a human donor in good health (CMV status not recorded). Some clones in this sample may be carry-over from other donors' samples.

This clonotype occurred many times. This chain connects TRBV4-3 to TRBJ2-1, with D tentatively TRBD1 (6 bases). V lost 3 bases and J 7 bases, leaving 19 bases between the germline ends. Germline loops: CDR1 LGHNA, CDR2 YSLEER. The length of the CDR3 is 16 residues. The CDR3 sequence: CASSHFGQSPYNEQFF. The CDR3 DNA reads as TGCGCCAGCAGCCATTTCGGACAGAGCCCTTATAATGAGCAGTTCTTC.

This clonotype has ten or more counts. V gene TRBV7-8 combines with J gene TRBJ1-6; D remains unclear. Between the trimmed V and J ends, which lost 8 bases and 8 bases, there was a span of 10 bases. This CDR3 contains 12 residues. The germline V gene encodes CDR1 SGHVS and CDR2 FQNEAQ. This CDR3 is CASRDRDSPLHF. CDR3 DNA sequence: TGTGCCAGCCGCGATCGGGATTCACCCCTCCACTTT.

This clonotype was picked up many times. The chain has TRBV7-2 and TRBJ1-6, with D perhaps TRBD1 (5 bases). V dropped 1 base and J dropped 7 bases, with 14 bases sitting between them. This CDR3 is built from 16 residues. The germline gives CDR1 SGHTA, CDR2 FQGNSA. The CDR3 coding sequence is TGTGCCAGCAGCTTAGTGGTATGGGCAGGGAATTCACCCCTCCACTTT. This translates into CASSLVVWAGNSPLHF.

This clonotype was observed at least ten times. The chain carries TRBV5-8 and TRBJ1-1; D unresolved. This CDR3 region has 13 residues. CDR1 is SGHTS and CDR2 is YDEGEE in the germline V gene. Trimming removed 4 bases from V and 0 bases from J, with 7 bases in between. The CDR3 region has the DNA TGTGCCAGCAGCCGCCCCGTGAACACTGAAGCTTTCTTT. Translated, it gives CASSRPVNTEAFF.

This clonotype has a count of ten or more. The CDR3 region is CASSLAELSMNTEAFF. The CDR3 region has the DNA TGCGCCAGCAGCTTGGCAGAGCTATCCATGAACACTGAAGCTTTCTTT. V is TRBV5-1 and J is TRBJ1-1; D gene ambiguous. V lost 0 bases to trimming and J lost 0 bases, with 12 bases between them. CDR3 length: 16 amino acids. Germline CDR1 and CDR2: SGHRS and YFSETQ.